Listed below are T cell receptor beta chains from one sample, sequenced in a study of OX40 agonist ivuxolimab in advanced cancers. Profiling relied on immunoSEQ multiplex PCR, and the TCRdb table lists in-frame clones only, not all of them. Of about 83,000 clones listed, about 90% are singletons. Sequenced material: CD4+ or CD8+ T cells sorted from blood, taken in a trial of the OX40 agonist ivuxolimab. The receptors shown here come from an adult with an advanced solid tumor such as melanoma, head and neck, liver or kidney cancer. Each CDR3 is given with its conserved first and last residue. The D gene is left open where the match is weak. The size field is filled for only some rows; it gives once, few, many or a size class.

v_gene: TRBV5-1
d_gene: -
j_gene: TRBJ2-7
abundance: once
CDR3nt: TGCGCCAGCAGCTACGTAACCGGGCGGAAAATTTTC
CDR3aa: CASSYVTGRKIF

v_gene: TRBV7-9
d_gene: TRBD2
j_gene: TRBJ2-3
abundance: -
CDR3nt: TGTGCCAGCAGCCCACGGGCGGGAGTGGCAGATACGCAGTATTTT
CDR3aa: CASSPRAGVADTQYF

v_gene: TRBV5-8
d_gene: TRBD1
j_gene: TRBJ1-1
abundance: once
CDR3nt: TGTGCCAGCAGCTTGCCCGGACAGGGTGTCACTGAAGCTTTCTTT
CDR3aa: CASSLPGQGVTEAFF

v_gene: TRBV6-1
d_gene: -
j_gene: TRBJ2-7
abundance: -
CDR3nt: TGTGCCAGCAGTGAATGGGTGCTCCCCGAGCAGTACTTC
CDR3aa: CASSEWVLPEQYF

v_gene: TRBV4-3
d_gene: -
j_gene: TRBJ2-3
abundance: -
CDR3nt: TGCGCCAGCAGCCAAGATACTGAAGATACGCAGTATTTT
CDR3aa: CASSQDTEDTQYF

v_gene: TRBV30
d_gene: -
j_gene: TRBJ1-2
abundance: -
CDR3nt: TGTGCCTGGAGTGCCCGGGCCCTCGAACAAGGCTACACCTTC
CDR3aa: CAWSARALEQGYTF

v_gene: TRBV4-3
d_gene: TRBD2
j_gene: TRBJ2-1
abundance: -
CDR3nt: TGCGCCAGCAGCCGCGTATCTAGCGGGAGGGCCTACAATGAGCAGTTCTTC
CDR3aa: CASSRVSSGRAYNEQFF

v_gene: TRBV28
d_gene: -
j_gene: TRBJ1-5
abundance: -
CDR3nt: TGTGCCAGCAGTTTAAATCAGCCCCAGCATTTT
CDR3aa: CASSLNQPQHF

v_gene: TRBV29-1
d_gene: -
j_gene: TRBJ2-1
abundance: -
CDR3nt: TGCAGCGTCGAGGACAGTTACAATGAGCAGTTCTTC
CDR3aa: CSVEDSYNEQFF

v_gene: TRBV9
d_gene: -
j_gene: TRBJ2-7
abundance: -
CDR3nt: TGTGCCAGCAGCCCCAGCTCCTACGAGCAGTACTTC
CDR3aa: CASSPSSYEQYF

v_gene: TRBV28
d_gene: TRBD2
j_gene: TRBJ2-1
abundance: few
CDR3nt: TGTGCCAGCAGTTTAGGAGCGGGAGGTTTCGATGAGCAGTTCTTC
CDR3aa: CASSLGAGGFDEQFF

v_gene: TRBV7-3
d_gene: -
j_gene: TRBJ2-3
abundance: -
CDR3nt: TGTGCCAGCAGCTTAGGGACAGATACGCAGTATTTT
CDR3aa: CASSLGTDTQYF

v_gene: TRBV27
d_gene: -
j_gene: TRBJ2-3
abundance: -
CDR3nt: TGTGCCAGCAGTTTTGACACAGATACGCAGTATTTT
CDR3aa: CASSFDTDTQYF

v_gene: TRBV30
d_gene: TRBD2
j_gene: TRBJ2-3
abundance: -
CDR3nt: TGTGCCTGGAGTGGCACCGGGACTAGCGGGGGGGCTGGAGATACGCAGTATTTT
CDR3aa: CAWSGTGTSGGAGDTQYF

v_gene: TRBV13
d_gene: -
j_gene: TRBJ2-7
abundance: once
CDR3nt: TGTGCCAGCAGCTTAGGCCGAGGGTTTGGCTACGAGCAGTACTTC
CDR3aa: CASSLGRGFGYEQYF

v_gene: TRBV7-9
d_gene: -
j_gene: TRBJ2-7
abundance: -
CDR3nt: TGTGCCAGCAGCTTAGGATCTGAGGGACTGAACTACGAGCAGTACTTC
CDR3aa: CASSLGSEGLNYEQYF

v_gene: TRBV25-1
d_gene: TRBD2
j_gene: TRBJ2-1
abundance: -
CDR3nt: TGTGCCAGCAGTACCAGCCTAGCGGGAGATTACAATGAGCAGTTCTTC
CDR3aa: CASSTSLAGDYNEQFF